A selection of T cell receptor beta chains follows, all from one sample in a study of control samples from healthy donors and cancer patients. The method was immunoSEQ multiplex PCR; TCRdb's version includes in-frame clones alone and lacks a portion of them. The table lists about 92,000 clones, around 80% of them singletons. The sequenced sample consisted of blood. The receptors were gathered from a woman aged 60-75 years in good health. Both conserved end residues are part of each CDR3. D genes are given only for firm matches. Clone size is given for some rows only: seen once, a few or many times, or a class if the clone is expanded.

TRBV27,TRBJ1-2,few,.,CASSSFSQGHYGYTF,TGTGCCAGCAGTTCCTTTAGCCAGGGACACTATGGCTACACCTTC
TRBV21-1,TRBJ1-4,.,.,CASTNPDKTTNEKLFF,TGTGCCAGCACGAACCCGGACAAGACAACTAATGAAAAACTGTTTTTT
TRBV7-2,TRBJ2-2,.,TRBD2,CASSLWRGGTGELFF,TGTGCCAGCAGCCTCTGGCGGGGGGGGACCGGGGAGCTGTTTTTT
TRBV2,TRBJ2-7,.,TRBD2,CASSDASGISYEQYF,TGTGCCAGCAGTGACGCTAGCGGGATCTCCTACGAGCAGTACTTC
TRBV7-9,TRBJ2-3,.,.,CASSLPSRPGADTQYF,TGTGCCAGCAGCCTCCCATCTCGACCGGGGGCAGATACGCAGTATTTT
TRBV5-1,TRBJ2-1,.,.,CASSPQPSADEQFF,TGCGCCAGCAGCCCCCAGCCTAGCGCAGATGAGCAGTTCTTC
TRBV28,TRBJ2-5,.,TRBD1,CASSLGGRGETQYF,TGTGCCAGCAGTTTGGGCGGCAGGGGGGAGACCCAGTACTTC
TRBV6-4,TRBJ2-1,few,.,CASSDSNRYNEQFF,TGTGCCAGCAGTGACTCGAACAGGTACAATGAGCAGTTCTTC
TRBV6-5,TRBJ2-7,few,.,CASSERGTYEQYF,TGTGCCAGCAGCGAGAGGGGGACCTACGAGCAGTACTTC
TRBV19,TRBJ1-5,.,.,CASSIGRNQPQHF,TGTGCCAGTAGTATTGGGAGAAATCAGCCCCAGCATTTT
TRBV5-6,TRBJ1-3,.,.,CASSPGSFGNTIYF,TGTGCCAGCAGCCCAGGGTCCTTCGGAAACACCATATATTTT
TRBV5-1,TRBJ2-7,.,.,CASSLSGEQYF,TGCGCCAGCAGCTTGTCAGGCGAGCAGTACTTC
TRBV5-4,TRBJ1-1,.,TRBD1,CASSSTGLGDTEAFF,TGTGCCAGCAGCTCGACAGGGTTAGGTGACACTGAAGCTTTCTTT
TRBV13,TRBJ1-1,.,TRBD1,CASSPGDSSNTEAFF,TGTGCCAGCAGCCCCGGGGACAGTTCGAACACTGAAGCTTTCTTT
TRBV5-1,TRBJ2-5,.,.,CASSLAELWSQETQYF,TGCGCCAGCAGCTTGGCCGAGCTTTGGTCCCAAGAGACCCAGTACTTC
TRBV28,TRBJ2-7,.,TRBD2,CASRSRLAGGYEQYF,TGTGCCAGCAGATCTAGACTAGCGGGAGGCTACGAGCAGTACTTC
TRBV29-1,TRBJ2-1,.,TRBD2,CSVSGGTYNEQFF,TGCAGCGTTAGCGGGGGTACTTACAATGAGCAGTTCTTC
TRBV11-2,TRBJ1-1,.,.,CASSLGGVVRNTEAFF,TGTGCCAGCAGCTTAGGTGGGGTTGTTCGAAACACTGAAGCTTTCTTT
TRBV19,TRBJ1-1,once,TRBD1,CASISTTGVLNTEAFF,TGTGCCAGTATTTCTACAACAGGGGTATTGAACACTGAAGCTTTCTTT
TRBV18,TRBJ1-6,.,TRBD1,CASSQQGSNSPLHF,TGTGCCAGCTCTCAACAGGGGAGTAATTCACCCCTCCACTTT
TRBV5-5,TRBJ1-5,.,.,CASSLLWDQPQHF,TGTGCCAGCAGCTTGTTATGGGATCAGCCCCAGCATTTT
TRBV7-2,TRBJ2-7,.,TRBD2,CASSLVSTSGTYEQYF,TGTGCCAGCAGCTTAGTGTCTACTAGCGGGACCTACGAGCAGTACTTC
TRBV5-1,TRBJ2-7,.,TRBD2,CASSLGPGLGYEQYF,TGCGCCAGCAGCTTGGGACCGGGACTAGGGTACGAGCAGTACTTC
TRBV4-1,TRBJ1-4,.,.,CASSLPVGEKLFF,TGCGCCAGCAGCCTCCCGGTGGGTGAAAAACTGTTTTTT
TRBV3-1/TRBV3-2,TRBJ1-6,.,TRBD1,CASSHGTGYNSPLHF,TGTGCCAGCAGCCATGGGACAGGCTATAATTCACCCCTCCACTTT
TRBV23-1,TRBJ2-2,.,.,CASSQSNGGNTGELFF,TGCGCCAGCAGTCAATCCAACGGGGGGAACACCGGGGAGCTGTTTTTT
TRBV6-2/TRBV6-3,TRBJ2-4,.,TRBD2,CASSYGRGASLAKNIQYF,TGTGCCAGCAGTTATGGGCGGGGGGCGTCCCTAGCCAAAAACATTCAGTACTTC
TRBV19,TRBJ2-3,few,TRBD2,CASSTRLAGGPLDTQYF,TGTGCCAGTAGTACCCGACTAGCGGGGGGGCCTTTAGACACGCAGTATTTT
TRBV5-5,TRBJ1-2,once,TRBD1,CASSPSGDRDYGYTF,TGTGCCAGCAGCCCCTCTGGGGACAGGGACTATGGCTACACCTTC
TRBV27,TRBJ1-1,.,.,CASSLRRGLSSTEAFF,TGTGCCAGCAGTTTGAGAAGGGGCCTTTCTTCCACTGAAGCTTTCTTT
TRBV7-2,TRBJ2-5,.,TRBD2,CASSLGLAGETQYF,TGTGCCAGCAGCTTAGGACTAGCAGGGGAGACCCAGTACTTC
TRBV7-2,TRBJ1-3,once,.,CASSRDSSGNTIYF,TGTGCCAGCAGCCGTGACAGCTCTGGAAACACCATATATTTT
TRBV28,TRBJ2-7,.,TRBD2,CASSFSTSGIYEQYF,TGTGCCAGCAGTTTCAGCACTAGCGGGATCTACGAGCAGTACTTC
TRBV9,TRBJ2-3,.,.,CASSVGNGGFTDTQYF,TGTGCCAGCAGCGTGGGCAACGGGGGATTCACAGATACGCAGTATTTT
TRBV4-1,TRBJ1-1,.,.,CATALSLGTEAFF,TGCGCCACCGCACTTAGTCTGGGCACTGAAGCTTTCTTT
TRBV9,TRBJ2-1,.,TRBD1,CASSVEAGGKNEQFF,TGTGCCAGCAGCGTAGAGGCAGGGGGAAAGAATGAGCAGTTCTTC
TRBV3-1/TRBV3-2,TRBJ1-2,.,.,CASSQEGSTGGYTF,TGTGCCAGCAGCCAAGAGGGGAGCACGGGAGGCTACACCTTC
TRBV29-1,TRBJ2-7,few,.,CSVANLGNEQYF,TGCAGCGTTGCTAACTTGGGCAACGAGCAGTACTTC
TRBV7-2,TRBJ2-3,once,.,CASSFLGAGTDTQYF,TGTGCCAGCAGCTTTCTGGGCGCGGGCACAGATACGCAGTATTTT
TRBV28,TRBJ2-5,once,.,CASSFGPIQETQYF,TGTGCCAGCAGCTTCGGACCGATCCAAGAGACCCAGTACTTC
TRBV6-5,TRBJ2-1,.,TRBD1,CASSSQGVGEQFF,TGTGCCAGCAGTTCCCAGGGGGTCGGTGAGCAGTTCTTC
TRBV6-4,TRBJ2-1,.,TRBD1,CASSVDRGDSQFF,TGTGCCAGCAGTGTTGACAGGGGAGATTCACAGTTCTTC